The rows below give T cell receptor beta chains drawn from one sample of a study of response to subunit inactivated influenza vaccine. TCRdb itself ran the RT-PCR reads through MiXCR, one entry per CDR3 protein. The sample contains fewer than 550,000 distinct CDR3 sequences, roughly 23% of which appear only once. The starting material was CD4+ T cells sorted from PBMCs, obtained less than 6 days after vaccination. The receptors here all came from a man in his forties or fifties who received an inactivated influenza vaccine. Both conserved end residues are part of each CDR3. Each record gives: D gene, V gene, clone size, J gene, CDR3 protein, CDR3 DNA. The D gene is left open where the match is weak. A row's size may be missing; if present it is once, few, many or a size class.

>TRBD2|TRBV20-1|few|TRBJ2-2
CSAPKREGRRELFF
TGCAGTGCCCCTAAGCGGGAGGGCCGGAGGGAGCTGTTTTTT
>TRBD2|TRBV6-5|.|TRBJ2-7
CASSSRGGGTTYEQYF
TGTGCCAGCAGTTCCCGGGGGGGAGGTACCACCTACGAGCAGTACTTC
>.|TRBV24-1|.|TRBJ2-1
CATSDLNGDYNEQFF
TGTGCCACCAGTGATTTGAATGGGGACTACAATGAGCAGTTCTTC
>TRBD1|TRBV6-2/TRBV6-3|.|TRBJ1-5
CASSLTGTPQHF
TGTGCCAGCAGTCTGACAGGGACGCCCCAGCATTTT
>.|TRBV11-2|few|TRBJ2-5
CASSLEHFVTRRVAETQYF
TGTGCCAGCAGCTTAGAGCATTTTGTGACTAGGAGAGTGGCGGAGACCCAGTACTTC
>.|TRBV7-2|many|TRBJ1-2
CASSLGQGMGGYTF
TGTGCCAGCAGCTTAGGCCAGGGTATGGGTGGCTACACCTTC
>TRBD2|TRBV20-1|few|TRBJ2-3
CSASQGLAGPFSSTDTQYF
TGCAGTGCTAGCCAGGGCCTAGCGGGACCCTTTTCTAGCACAGATACGCAGTATTTT
>.|TRBV6-1|.|TRBJ2-1
CASGFGGPSFGGSYNEQFF
TGTGCCAGCGGGTTTGGCGGACCGTCCTTTGGGGGCTCCTACAATGAGCAGTTCTTC
>.|TRBV20-1|.|TRBJ2-5
CSATPGPPETQYF
TGCAGTGCGACCCCGGGGCCCCCGGAGACCCAGTACTTC
>.|TRBV6-2/TRBV6-3|few|TRBJ1-1
CASSTQGLDTEAFF
TGTGCCAGCAGCACACAGGGCTTGGACACTGAAGCTTTCTTT
>.|TRBV6-2/TRBV6-3|few|TRBJ2-1
CASSSEREQFF
TGTGCCAGCAGTTCAGAGCGGGAGCAGTTCTTC
>.|TRBV7-9|few|TRBJ2-5
CASSKGTGPETQYF
TGTGCCAGCAGCAAGGGGACGGGGCCGGAGACCCAGTACTTC
>TRBD2|TRBV7-7|few|TRBJ2-3
CASSPNSGRPPDTQYF
TGTGCCAGCAGCCCCAATAGCGGGAGGCCCCCGGATACGCAGTATTTT
>.|TRBV5-1|.|TRBJ2-3
CASHTSTGRTDTQYF
TGCGCCAGCCACACTTCGACGGGGAGGACAGATACGCAGTATTTT
>.|TRBV20-1|once|TRBJ2-2
CSASRGAVSTGELFF
TGCAGTGCTAGTCGCGGCGCTGTGAGCACCGGGGAGCTGTTTTTT
>.|TRBV4-2|few|TRBJ2-3
CASSQATSFSGDTQYF
TGTGCCAGCAGCCAGGCTACTAGCTTCTCCGGAGATACGCAGTATTTT
>.|TRBV20-1|.|TRBJ2-7
CSANDRSYEQYF
TGCAGTGCAAACGACAGGAGCTACGAGCAGTACTTC
>.|TRBV7-2|.|TRBJ1-4
CASSFAGPLFF
TGTGCCAGCAGCTTTGCGGGTCCCCTGTTTTTT
>.|TRBV20-1|.|TRBJ2-5
CSARGLGYQETQYF
TGCAGTGCTAGGGGGTTGGGGTATCAAGAGACCCAGTACTTC
>.|TRBV20-1|few|TRBJ2-6
CSARRPGVAGANVLTF
TGCAGTGCTAGACGCCCAGGGGTGGCCGGGGCCAACGTCCTGACTTTC
>TRBD2|TRBV7-8|few|TRBJ2-1
CASSSYTSGRRNEQFF
TGTGCCAGCAGCTCATATACTAGCGGGAGAAGGAATGAGCAGTTCTTC
>.|TRBV12-3/TRBV12-4|.|TRBJ2-3
CASRPGHSTDTQYF
TGTGCCAGCAGGCCGGGACACTCTACAGATACGCAGTATTTT
>.|TRBV12-3/TRBV12-4|few|TRBJ2-1
CASSEAYEQFF
TGTGCCAGCAGTGAGGCCTATGAGCAGTTCTTC
>TRBD2|TRBV20-1|.|TRBJ2-7
CSARGSSGGPYEQYF
TGCAGTGCTAGAGGTTCTAGCGGGGGCCCGTACGAGCAGTACTTC
>TRBD2|TRBV20-1|few|TRBJ2-7
CSARDLGTSGRRISHEQYF
TGCAGTGCTAGAGATCTTGGGACTAGCGGGAGAAGGATTTCTCACGAGCAGTACTTC
>TRBD2|TRBV12-3/TRBV12-4|.|TRBJ2-3
CASRFSGGAGADTQYF
TGTGCCAGCAGATTTAGCGGGGGGGCCGGGGCAGATACGCAGTATTTT
>.|TRBV20-1|many|TRBJ2-7
CSARGGYEQYF
TGCAGTGCTAGGGGGGGATACGAGCAGTACTTC
>.|TRBV27|few|TRBJ2-1
CASSFDLYNEQFF
TGTGCCAGCAGTTTCGACCTATACAATGAGCAGTTCTTC
>.|TRBV10-3|few|TRBJ2-7
CAISVSDTYEQYF
TGTGCCATCAGCGTTAGTGATACCTACGAGCAGTACTTC
>TRBD2|TRBV29-1|few|TRBJ2-1
CSVDRTSGISYNEQFF
TGCAGCGTTGACCGGACTAGCGGGATTAGTTACAATGAGCAGTTCTTC
>.|TRBV28|.|TRBJ2-7
CASLGTYEQYF
TGTGCCAGCCTGGGGACCTACGAGCAGTACTTC